This T cell receptor beta chain was sequenced in a study of blood T cell repertoires in COVID-19. Study context: PBMCs, B-cell-depleted T cells, or T cells provided the cDNA or gDNA that made up the material.

The CDR3 runs to 18 residues. Germline loops: CDR1 SGHDT, CDR2 YYEEEE. V trimming: 4 bases; J trimming: 5 bases; junction bases outside the gene matches: 20. Libraries were prepared by immunoSEQ multiplex PCR; TCRdb keeps only in-frame clonotypes and omits some of them. The sample has fewer than 55,000 clones, roughly four fifths seen once. The table lists this clone with a few counts. The sequence came from a human donor with acute or convalescent COVID-19. The donor label of this sample is uncertain. The chain carries TRBV5-6 and TRBJ1-2, with 7 bases that match TRBD1. Sequencing was done on a sample of peripheral blood. CDR3 residues: CASSPAKRRDRFLYGYTF. The CDR3, as DNA: TGTGCCAGCAGCCCAGCTAAGAGGCGGGACAGATTTCTGTATGGCTACACCTTC.